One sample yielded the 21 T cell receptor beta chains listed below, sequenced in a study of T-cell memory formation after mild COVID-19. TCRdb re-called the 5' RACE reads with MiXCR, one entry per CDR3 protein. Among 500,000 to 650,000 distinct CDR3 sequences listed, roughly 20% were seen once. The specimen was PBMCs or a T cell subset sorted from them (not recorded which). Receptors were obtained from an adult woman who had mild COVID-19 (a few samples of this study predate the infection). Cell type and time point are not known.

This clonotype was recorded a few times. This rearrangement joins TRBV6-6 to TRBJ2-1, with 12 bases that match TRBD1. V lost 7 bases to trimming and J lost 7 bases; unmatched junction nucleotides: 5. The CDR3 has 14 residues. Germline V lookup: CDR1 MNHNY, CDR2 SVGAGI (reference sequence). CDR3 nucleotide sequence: TGTGCCAGCACACAGGGACAGGGGGCGAATGAGCAGTTCTTC. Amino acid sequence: CASTQGQGANEQFF.

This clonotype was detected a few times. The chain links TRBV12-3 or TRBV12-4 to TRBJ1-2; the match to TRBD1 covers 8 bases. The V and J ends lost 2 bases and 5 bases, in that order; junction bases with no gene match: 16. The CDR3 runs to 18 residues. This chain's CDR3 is CASSLRTGTSWGRYGYTF. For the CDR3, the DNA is TGTGCCAGCAGTTTAAGGACAGGGACCTCGTGGGGTAGATATGGCTACACCTTC.

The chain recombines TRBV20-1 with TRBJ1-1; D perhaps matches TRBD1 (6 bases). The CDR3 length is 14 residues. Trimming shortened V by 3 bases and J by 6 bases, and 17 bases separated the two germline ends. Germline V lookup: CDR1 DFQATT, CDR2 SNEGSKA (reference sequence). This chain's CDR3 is CSARNLQGYAEAFF. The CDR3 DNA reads TGCAGTGCTAGGAACCTCCAGGGGTACGCTGAAGCTTTCTTT.

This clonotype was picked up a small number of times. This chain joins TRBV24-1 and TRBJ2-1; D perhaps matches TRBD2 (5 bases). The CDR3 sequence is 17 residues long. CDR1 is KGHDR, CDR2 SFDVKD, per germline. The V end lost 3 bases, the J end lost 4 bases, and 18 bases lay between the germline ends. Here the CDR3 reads CATSDPHSVPRYNEQFF. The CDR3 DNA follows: TGTGCCACCAGTGATCCCCATAGCGTGCCTCGGTACAATGAGCAGTTCTTC.

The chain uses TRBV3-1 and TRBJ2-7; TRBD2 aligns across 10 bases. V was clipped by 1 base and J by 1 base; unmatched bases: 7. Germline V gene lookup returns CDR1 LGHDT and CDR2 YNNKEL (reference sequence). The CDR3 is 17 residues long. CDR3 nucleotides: TGTGCCAGCAGCCAAGTTCTAGCGGGAGCCCTTTCCTACGAGCAGTACTTC. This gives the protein CASSQVLAGALSYEQYF.

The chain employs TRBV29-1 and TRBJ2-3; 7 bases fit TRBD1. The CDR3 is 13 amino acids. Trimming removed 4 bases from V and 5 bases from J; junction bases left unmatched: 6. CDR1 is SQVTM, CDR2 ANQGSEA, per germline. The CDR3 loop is CSVGQGALDTQYF. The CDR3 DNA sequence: TGCAGCGTTGGACAGGGTGCCTTAGATACGCAGTATTTT.

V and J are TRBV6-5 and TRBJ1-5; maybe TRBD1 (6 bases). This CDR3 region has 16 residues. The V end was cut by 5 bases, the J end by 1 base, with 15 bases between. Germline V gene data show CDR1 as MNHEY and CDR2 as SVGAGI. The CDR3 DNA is TGTGCCAGCAGTCCCTGGACAGCCCTGAGCAATCAGCCCCAGCATTTT. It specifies CASSPWTALSNQPQHF.

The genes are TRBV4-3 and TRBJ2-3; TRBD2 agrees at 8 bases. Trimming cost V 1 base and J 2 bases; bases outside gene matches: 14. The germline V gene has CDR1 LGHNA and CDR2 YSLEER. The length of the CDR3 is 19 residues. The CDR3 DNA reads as TGCGCCAGCAGCCAAGGGGCCCCGACTAGAGCGGGGGCCACAGATACGCAGTATTTT. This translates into CASSQGAPTRAGATDTQYF.

The CDR3 nucleotides are TGTGCCAGCAGTTTATTAGGGACTAGCGGGTACGAGCAGTACTTC. Its protein product is CASSLLGTSGYEQYF. The chain has TRBV27 and TRBJ2-7, with TRBD2 matching 12 bases. Germline values: CDR1 MNHEY, CDR2 SMNVEV (reference sequence). The CDR3 consists of 15 residues. Trimming took 1 base from V and 4 from J; bases not matched to a gene: 2.

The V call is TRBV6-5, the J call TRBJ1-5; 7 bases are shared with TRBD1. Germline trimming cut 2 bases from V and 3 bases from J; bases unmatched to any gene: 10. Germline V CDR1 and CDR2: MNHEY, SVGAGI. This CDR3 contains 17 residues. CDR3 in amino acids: CASSYGGGGVFNQPQHF. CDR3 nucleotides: TGTGCCAGCAGTTACGGAGGGGGCGGGGTGTTCAATCAGCCCCAGCATTTT.

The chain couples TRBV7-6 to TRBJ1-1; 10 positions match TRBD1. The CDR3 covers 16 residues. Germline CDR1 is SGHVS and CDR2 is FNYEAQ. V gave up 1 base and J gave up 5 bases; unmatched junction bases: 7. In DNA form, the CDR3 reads TGTGCCAGCAGCTTAGTCCCGGGACAGGGGCGAACTGAAGCTTTCTTT. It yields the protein CASSLVPGQGRTEAFF. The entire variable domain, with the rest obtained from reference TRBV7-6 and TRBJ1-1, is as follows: GAGVSQSPRYKVTKRGQDVALRCDPISGHVSLYWYRQALGQGPEFLTYFNYEAQQDKSGLPNDRFSAERPEGSISTLTIQRTEQRDSAMYRCASSLVPGQGRTEAFFGQGTRLTVV.

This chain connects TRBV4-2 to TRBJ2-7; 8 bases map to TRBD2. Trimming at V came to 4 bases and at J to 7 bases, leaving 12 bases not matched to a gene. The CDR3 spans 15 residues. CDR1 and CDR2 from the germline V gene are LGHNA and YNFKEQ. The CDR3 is CASSPNTGGLGEQYF. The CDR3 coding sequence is TGTGCCAGCAGCCCGAACACGGGGGGGCTGGGGGAGCAGTACTTC.

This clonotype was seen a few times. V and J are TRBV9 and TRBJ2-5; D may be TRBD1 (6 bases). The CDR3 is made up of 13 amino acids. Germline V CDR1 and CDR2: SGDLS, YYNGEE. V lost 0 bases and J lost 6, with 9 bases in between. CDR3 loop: CASSVGGTKTQYF. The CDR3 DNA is TGTGCCAGCAGCGTAGGAGGGACAAAGACCCAGTACTTC.

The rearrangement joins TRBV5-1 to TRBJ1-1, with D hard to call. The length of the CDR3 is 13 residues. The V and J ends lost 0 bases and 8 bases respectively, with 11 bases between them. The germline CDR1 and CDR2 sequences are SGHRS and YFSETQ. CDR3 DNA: TGCGCCAGCAGCTTGGAGGCCGAAGGGGAAGCTTTCTTT. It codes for CASSLEAEGEAFF.

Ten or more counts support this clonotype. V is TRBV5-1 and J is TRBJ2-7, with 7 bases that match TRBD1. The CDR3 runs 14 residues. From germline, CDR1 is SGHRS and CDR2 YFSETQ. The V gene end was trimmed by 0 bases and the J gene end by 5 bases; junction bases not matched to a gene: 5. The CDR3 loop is CASSLGQGLDEQYF. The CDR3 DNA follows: TGCGCCAGCAGCTTGGGACAGGGTTTGGACGAGCAGTACTTC.

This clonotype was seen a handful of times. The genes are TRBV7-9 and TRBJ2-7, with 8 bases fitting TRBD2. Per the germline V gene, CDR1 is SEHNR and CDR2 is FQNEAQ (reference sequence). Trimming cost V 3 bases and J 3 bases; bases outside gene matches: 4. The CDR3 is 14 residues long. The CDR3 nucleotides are TGTGCCAGCAGCTTGTCGACTAGCGACTACGAGCAGTACTTC. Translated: CASSLSTSDYEQYF. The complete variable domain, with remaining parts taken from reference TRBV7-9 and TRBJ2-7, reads DTGVSQNPRHKITKRGQNVTFRCDPISEHNRLYWYRQTLGQGPEFLTYFQNEAQLEKSRLLSDRFSAERPKGSFSTLEIQRTEQGDSAMYLCASSLSTSDYEQYFGPGTRLTVT.

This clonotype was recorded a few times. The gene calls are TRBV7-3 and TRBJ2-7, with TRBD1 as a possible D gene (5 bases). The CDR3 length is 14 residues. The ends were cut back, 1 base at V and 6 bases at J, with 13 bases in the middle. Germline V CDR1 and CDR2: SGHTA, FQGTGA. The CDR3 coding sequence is TGTGCCAGCAGCTTAATCCCCCGACAGAGCGAGCAGTACTTC. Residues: CASSLIPRQSEQYF.

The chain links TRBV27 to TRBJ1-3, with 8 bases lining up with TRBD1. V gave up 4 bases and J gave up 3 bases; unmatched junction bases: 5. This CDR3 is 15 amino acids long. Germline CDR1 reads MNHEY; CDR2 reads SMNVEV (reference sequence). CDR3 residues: CASSSQGAGGNTIYF. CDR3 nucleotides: TGTGCCAGCAGTTCGCAGGGGGCTGGTGGAAACACCATATATTTT.

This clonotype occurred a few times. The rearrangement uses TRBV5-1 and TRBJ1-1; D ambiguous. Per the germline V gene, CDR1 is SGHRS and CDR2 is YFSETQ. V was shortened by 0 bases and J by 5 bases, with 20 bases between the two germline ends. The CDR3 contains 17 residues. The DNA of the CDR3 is TGCGCCAGCAGCTTGGCCGTTAACTGGGATCCGGGGACTGAAGCTTTCTTT. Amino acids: CASSLAVNWDPGTEAFF.

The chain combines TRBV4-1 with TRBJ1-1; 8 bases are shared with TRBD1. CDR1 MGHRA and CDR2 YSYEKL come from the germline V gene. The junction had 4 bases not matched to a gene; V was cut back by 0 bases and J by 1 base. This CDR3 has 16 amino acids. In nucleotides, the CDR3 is TGCGCCAGCAGCCAAGAATTAGGGACAGGGAACACTGAAGCTTTCTTT. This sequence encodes CASSQELGTGNTEAFF.

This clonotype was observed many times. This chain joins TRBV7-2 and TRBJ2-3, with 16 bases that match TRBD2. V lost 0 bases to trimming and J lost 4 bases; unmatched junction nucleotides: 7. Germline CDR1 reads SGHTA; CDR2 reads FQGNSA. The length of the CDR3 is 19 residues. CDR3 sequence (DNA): TGTGCCAGCAGCTTAGCGACGGGACTAGCGGGAGGGCCCTCAGATACGCAGTATTTT. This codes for CASSLATGLAGGPSDTQYF.